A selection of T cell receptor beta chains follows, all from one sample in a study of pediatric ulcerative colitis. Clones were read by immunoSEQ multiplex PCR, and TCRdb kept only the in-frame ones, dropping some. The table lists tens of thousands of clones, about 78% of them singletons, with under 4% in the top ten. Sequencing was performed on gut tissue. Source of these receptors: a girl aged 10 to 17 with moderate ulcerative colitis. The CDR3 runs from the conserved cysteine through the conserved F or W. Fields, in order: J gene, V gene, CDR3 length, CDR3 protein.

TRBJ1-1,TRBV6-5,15,CASSYSNRGFTEAFF
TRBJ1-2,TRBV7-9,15,CASSSDDQNGGGYTF
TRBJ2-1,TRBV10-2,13,CASEGSAYNEQFF
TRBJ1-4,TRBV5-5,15,CASSFQGTGDEKLFF
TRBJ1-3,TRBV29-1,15,CSVIVGLSSGNTIYF
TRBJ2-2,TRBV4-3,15,CASSQGRVGTGELFF
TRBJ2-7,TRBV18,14,CASSPSQGWHEQYF
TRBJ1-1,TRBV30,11,CAWSVGSVAFF
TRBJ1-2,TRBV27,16,CASSLSSWQGVYGYTF
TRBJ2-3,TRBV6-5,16,CASSYYGSGTTDTQYF
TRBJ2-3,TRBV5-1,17,CASSLAGNRRLTDTQYF
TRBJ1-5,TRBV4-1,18,CASSQVPEGVYSNQPQHF
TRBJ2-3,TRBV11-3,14,CASSLGRSSDTQYF
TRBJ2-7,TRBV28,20,CASLGAGLAGKRGFHYEQYF
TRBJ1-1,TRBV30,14,CAWTKTGRGTEAFF
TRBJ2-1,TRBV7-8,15,CASSPGLAAYNEQFF
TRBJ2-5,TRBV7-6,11,CASSGEETQYF
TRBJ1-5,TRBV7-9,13,CASSLAANQPQHF
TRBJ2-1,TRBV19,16,CASSASLALAYNEQFF
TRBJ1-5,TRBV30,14,CAWSVHGGLQPQHF
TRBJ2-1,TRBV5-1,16,CASSSAGRTGYNEQFF
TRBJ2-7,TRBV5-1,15,CASSLAGKGGLEQYF
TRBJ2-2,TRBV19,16,CASSYSGGPGTGELFF
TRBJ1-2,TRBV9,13,CASSPWGGWGYTF
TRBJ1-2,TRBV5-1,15,CASSLVWASVDGYTF
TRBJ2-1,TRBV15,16,CATSRTSGSSYNEQFF
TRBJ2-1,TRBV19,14,CASSTGGIDNEQFF
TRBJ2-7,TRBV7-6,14,CASSSGTGSYEQYF
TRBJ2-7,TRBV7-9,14,CASSRPGPSREQYF
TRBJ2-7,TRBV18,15,CASSPRQGGSYEQYF
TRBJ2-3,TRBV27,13,CASTSSITDTQYF
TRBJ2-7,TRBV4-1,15,CASSQVGSTSYEQYF
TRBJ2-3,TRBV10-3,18,CAISDPGLAAENTDTQYF
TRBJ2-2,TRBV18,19,CASSTRSGMTPTNTGELFF